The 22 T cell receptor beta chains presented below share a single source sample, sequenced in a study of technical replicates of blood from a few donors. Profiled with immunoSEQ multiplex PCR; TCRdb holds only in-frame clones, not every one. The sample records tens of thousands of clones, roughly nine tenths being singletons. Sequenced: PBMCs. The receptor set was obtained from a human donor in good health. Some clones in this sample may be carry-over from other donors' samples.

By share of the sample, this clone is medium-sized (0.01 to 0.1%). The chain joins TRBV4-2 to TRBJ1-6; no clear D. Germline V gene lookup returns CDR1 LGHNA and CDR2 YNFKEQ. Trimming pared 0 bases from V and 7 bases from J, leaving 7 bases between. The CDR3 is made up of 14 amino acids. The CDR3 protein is CASSQDVENSPLHF. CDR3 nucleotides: TGTGCCAGCAGCCAAGATGTGGAGAATTCACCCCTCCACTTT.

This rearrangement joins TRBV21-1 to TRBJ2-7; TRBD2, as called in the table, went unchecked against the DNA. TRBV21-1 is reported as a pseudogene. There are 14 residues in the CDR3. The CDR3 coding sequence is TGTGCCAGCAACCTCGGACTAGCCAACTACGAGCAGTACTTC. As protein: CASNLGLANYEQYF.

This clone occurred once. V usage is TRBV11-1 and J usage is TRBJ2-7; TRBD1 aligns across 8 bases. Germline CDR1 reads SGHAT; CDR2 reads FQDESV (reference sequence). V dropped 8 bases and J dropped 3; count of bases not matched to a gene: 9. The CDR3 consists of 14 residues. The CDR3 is CASGADRGLYEQYF. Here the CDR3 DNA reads TGTGCCAGCGGAGCCGACAGGGGACTCTACGAGCAGTACTTC. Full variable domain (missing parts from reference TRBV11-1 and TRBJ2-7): EAEVAQSPRYKITEKSQAVAFWCDPISGHATLYWYRQILGQGPELLVQFQDESVVDDSQLPKDRFSAERLKGVDSTLKIQPAELGDSAMYLCASGADRGLYEQYFGPGTRLTVT.

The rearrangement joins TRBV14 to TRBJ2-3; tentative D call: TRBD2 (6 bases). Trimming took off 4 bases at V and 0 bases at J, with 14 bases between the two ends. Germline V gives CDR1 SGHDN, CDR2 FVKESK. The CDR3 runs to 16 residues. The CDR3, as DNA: TGTGCCAGCAGCCCCCGGTCACGGGAGAGCACAGATACGCAGTATTTT. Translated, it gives CASSPRSRESTDTQYF.

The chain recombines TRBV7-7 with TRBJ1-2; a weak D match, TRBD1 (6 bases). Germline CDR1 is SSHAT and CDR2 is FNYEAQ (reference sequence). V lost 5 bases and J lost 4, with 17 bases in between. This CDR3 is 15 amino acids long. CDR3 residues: CASSPRGRAGYGYTF. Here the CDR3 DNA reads TGTGCCAGCAGCCCTAGGGGGAGGGCTGGCTATGGCTACACCTTC.

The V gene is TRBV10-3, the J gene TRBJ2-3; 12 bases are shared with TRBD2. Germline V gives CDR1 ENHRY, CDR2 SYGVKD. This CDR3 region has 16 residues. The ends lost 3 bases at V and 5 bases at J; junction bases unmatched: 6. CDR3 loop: CAISDPSGGAGDTQYF. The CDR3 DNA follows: TGTGCCATCAGTGACCCTAGCGGGGGGGCCGGAGATACGCAGTATTTT.

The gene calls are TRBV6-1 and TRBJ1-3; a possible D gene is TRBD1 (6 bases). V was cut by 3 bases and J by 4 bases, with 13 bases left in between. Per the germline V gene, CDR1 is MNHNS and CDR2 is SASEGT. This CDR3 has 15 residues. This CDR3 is CASSDGGAGGNTIYF. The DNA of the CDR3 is TGTGCCAGCAGTGACGGGGGGGCTGGCGGAAACACCATATATTTT.

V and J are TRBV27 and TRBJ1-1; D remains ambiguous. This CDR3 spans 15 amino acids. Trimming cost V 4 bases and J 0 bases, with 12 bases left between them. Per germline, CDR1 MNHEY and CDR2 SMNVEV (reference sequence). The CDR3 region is CASSWANGLNTEAFF. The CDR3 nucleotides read TGTGCCAGCAGTTGGGCAAATGGGTTGAACACTGAAGCTTTCTTT.

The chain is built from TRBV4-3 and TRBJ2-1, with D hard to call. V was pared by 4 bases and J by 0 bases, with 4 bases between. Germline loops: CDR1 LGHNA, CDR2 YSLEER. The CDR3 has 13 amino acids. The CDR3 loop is CASSPLSYNEQFF. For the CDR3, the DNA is TGCGCCAGCAGCCCCCTCTCCTACAATGAGCAGTTCTTC.

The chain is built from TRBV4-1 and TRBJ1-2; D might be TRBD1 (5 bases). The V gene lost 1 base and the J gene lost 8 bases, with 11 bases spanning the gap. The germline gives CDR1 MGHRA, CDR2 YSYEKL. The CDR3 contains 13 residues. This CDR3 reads CASSQAGGEGYTF. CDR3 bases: TGCGCCAGCAGCCAAGCTGGAGGGGAAGGCTACACCTTC.

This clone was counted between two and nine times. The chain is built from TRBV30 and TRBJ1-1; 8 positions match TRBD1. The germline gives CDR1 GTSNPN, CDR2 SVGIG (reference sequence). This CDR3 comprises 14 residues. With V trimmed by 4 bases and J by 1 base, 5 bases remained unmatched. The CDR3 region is CAWTGGLANTEAFF. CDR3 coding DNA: TGTGCCTGGACAGGGGGCTTAGCGAACACTGAAGCTTTCTTT.

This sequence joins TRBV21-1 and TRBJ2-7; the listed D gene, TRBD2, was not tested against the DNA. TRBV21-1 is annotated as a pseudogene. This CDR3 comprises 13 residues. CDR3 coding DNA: TGTGCCAGCATTATTTCTAGTTCCTACGAGCAGTACTTC. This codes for CASIISSSYEQYF.

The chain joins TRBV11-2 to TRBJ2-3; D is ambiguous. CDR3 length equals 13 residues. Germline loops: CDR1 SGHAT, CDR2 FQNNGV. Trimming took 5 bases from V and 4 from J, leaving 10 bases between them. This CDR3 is CASSLLSADTQYF. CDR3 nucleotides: TGTGCCAGCAGCCTACTATCGGCAGATACGCAGTATTTT.

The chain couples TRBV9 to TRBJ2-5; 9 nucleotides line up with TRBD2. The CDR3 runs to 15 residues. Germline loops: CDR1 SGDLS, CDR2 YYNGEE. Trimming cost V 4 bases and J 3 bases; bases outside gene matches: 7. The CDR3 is CASSPRRGGKETQYF. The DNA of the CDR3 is TGTGCCAGCAGCCCCCGGCGGGGGGGAAAAGAGACCCAGTACTTC.

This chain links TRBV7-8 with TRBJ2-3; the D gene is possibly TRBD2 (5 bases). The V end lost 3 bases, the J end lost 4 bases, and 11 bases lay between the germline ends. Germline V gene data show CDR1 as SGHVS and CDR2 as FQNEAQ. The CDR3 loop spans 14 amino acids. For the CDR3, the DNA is TGTGCCAGCAGCTTGGACGGGAACCCAGATACGCAGTATTTT. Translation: CASSLDGNPDTQYF.

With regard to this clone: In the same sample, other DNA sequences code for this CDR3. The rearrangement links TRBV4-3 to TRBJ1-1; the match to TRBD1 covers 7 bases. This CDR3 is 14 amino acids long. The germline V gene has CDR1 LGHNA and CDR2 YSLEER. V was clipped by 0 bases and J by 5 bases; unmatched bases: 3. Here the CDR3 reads CASSQETGNTEAFF. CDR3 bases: TGCGCCAGCAGCCAAGAGACAGGGAATACTGAAGCTTTCTTT.

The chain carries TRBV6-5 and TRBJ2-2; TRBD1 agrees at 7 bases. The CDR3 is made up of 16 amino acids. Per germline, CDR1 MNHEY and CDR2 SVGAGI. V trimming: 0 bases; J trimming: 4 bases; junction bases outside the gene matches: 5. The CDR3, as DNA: TGTGCCAGCAGTTACTCGGTCGACAGGGCCACCGGGGAGCTGTTTTTT. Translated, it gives CASSYSVDRATGELFF.

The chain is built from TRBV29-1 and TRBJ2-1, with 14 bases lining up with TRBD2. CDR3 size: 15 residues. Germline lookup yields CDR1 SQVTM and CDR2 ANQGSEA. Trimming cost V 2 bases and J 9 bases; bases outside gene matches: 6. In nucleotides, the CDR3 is TGCAGCGTTGAATCAGGGACTAGCGGGAGTTCTGAGCAGTTCTTC. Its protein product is CSVESGTSGSSEQFF.

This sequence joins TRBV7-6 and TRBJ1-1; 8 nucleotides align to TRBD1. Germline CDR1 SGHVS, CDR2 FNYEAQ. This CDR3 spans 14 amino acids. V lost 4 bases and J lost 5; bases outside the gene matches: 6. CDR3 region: CASSSGQGITEAFF. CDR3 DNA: TGTGCCAGCAGCTCTGGACAGGGTATTACTGAAGCTTTCTTT.

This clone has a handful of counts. CDR3 residues: CASSPSVGGWGGYTF. In nucleotides, the CDR3 is TGTGCCAGCAGCCCGTCGGTTGGAGGGTGGGGTGGCTACACCTTC. The chain couples TRBV7-3 to TRBJ1-2; D is unresolved. V gave up 5 bases and J gave up 7 bases, with 20 bases separating them. The CDR3 totals 15 residues. Germline CDR1 SGHTA, CDR2 FQGTGA. Looking up the rest from reference TRBV7-3 and TRBJ1-2 gives the full variable domain: GAGVSQTPSNKVTEKGKYVELRCDPISGHTALYWYRQSLGQGPEFLIYFQGTGAADDSGLPNDRFFAVRPEGSVSTLKIQRTERGDSAVYLCASSPSVGGWGGYTFGSGTRLTVV.

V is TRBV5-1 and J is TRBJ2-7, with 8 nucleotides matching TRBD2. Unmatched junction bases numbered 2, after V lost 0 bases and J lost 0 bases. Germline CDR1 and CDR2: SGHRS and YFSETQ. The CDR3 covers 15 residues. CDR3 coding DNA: TGCGCCAGCAGCTTGGTAGCGGGGAACTCCTACGAGCAGTACTTC. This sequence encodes CASSLVAGNSYEQYF.

The CDR3 loop is CASSLSNTEAFF. For the CDR3, the DNA is TGCGCCAGCAGCCTGAGTAACACTGAAGCTTTCTTT. The rearrangement uses TRBV4-3 and TRBJ1-1; unclear D gene. Germline-derived CDR1 and CDR2 are LGHNA and YSLEER. The CDR3 is made up of 12 amino acids. V gave up 4 bases and J gave up 2 bases, with 5 bases separating them.